A single sample gave rise to the 28 T cell receptor beta chains below, sequenced in a study of cytomegalovirus exposure and HLA in healthy donors. Primers for the PCR totalled 60 Vbeta and 13 Jbeta. Assay: immunoSEQ multiplex PCR; the TCRdb copy retains only in-frame clones and omits some. The sample contains fewer than 85,000 clones, about 78% of which appear only once. Sequenced sample: PBMCs. These receptors were obtained from a man between 18 and 29 years old in good health and CMV-seropositive.

The rearrangement links TRBV13 to TRBJ2-3; 8 nucleotides line up with TRBD1. Germline CDR1 is PRHDT and CDR2 is FYEKMQ (reference sequence). This CDR3 contains 13 residues. CDR3 sequence (DNA): TGTTTCACCGGACAGGGCTACACAGATACGCAGTATTTT. Translating gives CFTGQGYTDTQYF.

The rearrangement joins TRBV6-1 to TRBJ2-1; a weak D match, TRBD2 (7 bases). Trimming pared 7 bases from V and 2 bases from J, leaving 15 bases between. The CDR3 runs 15 residues. Germline values: CDR1 MNHNS, CDR2 SASEGT. The CDR3 DNA follows: TGTGCCAGCACCCGAGGGGGGGCCCCCTACAATGAGCAGTTCTTC. Protein sequence: CASTRGGAPYNEQFF.

The V call is TRBV11-3, the J call TRBJ2-2; D unresolved. Germline CDR1 is SGHNT and CDR2 is YENEEA. The V and J ends lost 5 bases and 5 bases respectively, with 6 bases between them. The CDR3 loop spans 12 amino acids. Here the CDR3 reads CASSVLTGELFF. CDR3 DNA sequence: TGTGCCAGCAGCGTCCTAACCGGGGAGCTGTTTTTT.

The chain combines TRBV5-1 with TRBJ2-7; D is ambiguous. This CDR3 spans 14 amino acids. V was pared by 3 bases and J by 5 bases, with 15 bases between. Germline loops: CDR1 SGHRS, CDR2 YFSETQ. The CDR3 coding sequence is TGCGCCAGCAGCTCCGACTCCTTACCTAACGAGCAGTACTTC. This codes for CASSSDSLPNEQYF.

The rearrangement joins TRBV10-1 to TRBJ2-2; maybe TRBD1 (6 bases). The CDR3 has 18 amino acids. V was pared by 0 bases and J by 8 bases, with 22 bases between. Germline V gene data show CDR1 as WNHNN and CDR2 as SYGVQD (reference sequence). CDR3 sequence (DNA): TGCGCCAGCAGTGAGTCGACCGGGACATATTCCAAGAGAGGGGAGCTGTTTTTT. Amino acids: CASSESTGTYSKRGELFF.

The chain has TRBV18 and TRBJ1-1; D is perhaps TRBD1 (5 bases). Germline-derived CDR1 and CDR2 are KGHSH and LQKENI. The CDR3 runs to 14 residues. Trimming pared 1 base from V and 4 bases from J, leaving 10 bases between. In nucleotides, the CDR3 is TGTGCCAGCTCACCACTCCGGGGGGTCACTGAAGCTTTCTTT. Translating it yields CASSPLRGVTEAFF.

This chain connects TRBV5-6 to TRBJ2-5, with a possible D match to TRBD1 (6 bases). This CDR3 has 14 amino acids. Trimming removed 3 bases at V and 9 bases at J, with 18 bases between. Germline loops: CDR1 SGHDT, CDR2 YYEEEE. CDR3 sequence (DNA): TGTGCCAGCAGCTATAGACAGGCCATAATGTCCCAGTACTTC. This codes for CASSYRQAIMSQYF.

The rearrangement uses TRBV27 and TRBJ1-1; 8 bases fit TRBD1. Germline CDR1 reads MNHEY; CDR2 reads SMNVEV (reference sequence). J lost 4 bases, V lost 2 bases, and 6 bases had no gene match. This CDR3 region has 15 residues. This chain's CDR3 is CASSLVDRGATEAFF. CDR3 sequence (DNA): TGTGCCAGCAGTTTAGTTGACAGGGGAGCCACTGAAGCTTTCTTT.

This chain links TRBV7-8 with TRBJ2-5, with D perhaps TRBD2 (7 bases). This CDR3 comprises 16 residues. V was shortened by 0 bases and J by 5 bases, with 16 bases between the two germline ends. Germline loops: CDR1 SGHVS, CDR2 FQNEAQ. The CDR3 DNA is TGTGCCAGCAGCTTAGCGAGGGGGGGCGCGGGGGAGACCCAGTACTTC. Amino acid sequence: CASSLARGGAGETQYF.

The chain links TRBV11-1 to TRBJ2-5; 7 bases fit TRBD2. The ends lost 5 bases at V and 4 bases at J; junction bases unmatched: 10. CDR3 length equals 15 residues. Germline CDR1 SGHAT, CDR2 FQDESV (reference sequence). The CDR3 here is CASSRAGVGRETQYF. Here the CDR3 DNA reads TGTGCCAGCAGCCGGGCGGGAGTGGGTAGAGAGACCCAGTACTTC.

V gene TRBV4-1 combines with J gene TRBJ2-3; maybe TRBD2 (5 bases). CDR3 length: 16 amino acids. V was shortened by 3 bases and J by 2 bases, with 15 bases between the two germline ends. The V gene's germline CDR1 is MGHRA and CDR2 YSYEKL. The CDR3 nucleotides are TGCGCCAGCAGCCATGGGATTAGCGAGAACACAGATACGCAGTATTTT. Encoded protein: CASSHGISENTDTQYF.

V usage is TRBV4-1 and J usage is TRBJ2-5; 7 bases agree with TRBD2. Germline CDR1 is MGHRA and CDR2 is YSYEKL. There are 17 residues in the CDR3. Trimming at V came to 1 base and at J to 4 bases, leaving 12 bases not matched to a gene. The CDR3 nucleotides are TGCGCCAGCAGCCAAGGCGGACGAGCGGGGATTGGAGAGACCCAGTACTTC. Its protein is CASSQGGRAGIGETQYF.

V gene TRBV6-1 combines with J gene TRBJ2-5, with 7 bases aligning to TRBD2. The end of the DNA is better explained by TRBJ2-7, so the J call may be wrong. The CDR3 sequence is 14 residues long. CDR1 and CDR2 (germline): MNHNS, SASEGT. CDR3: CASRPSGTNYEQYF. CDR3 DNA: TGTGCCAGCAGGCCAAGCGGGACCAACTACGAGCAGTACTTC.

The chain joins TRBV6-5 to TRBJ2-7; 8 bases line up with TRBD2. With 5 bases clipped from V and 2 bases from J, the junction kept 5 bases outside the gene matches. CDR3 length: 14 amino acids. Germline lookup yields CDR1 MNHEY and CDR2 SVGAGI. The CDR3 DNA is TGTGCCAGCAGTACGACTAGCGTAGCCTACGAGCAGTACTTC. Protein: CASSTTSVAYEQYF.

This clone was counted only a few times. V usage is TRBV6-1 and J usage is TRBJ2-2, with D uncertain. Per the germline V gene, CDR1 is MNHNS and CDR2 is SASEGT. The CDR3 totals 13 residues. V lost 8 bases and J lost 5, with 12 bases in between. The CDR3 coding sequence is TGTGCCAGCCAAACAACGCGGACCGGGGAGCTGTTTTTT. Protein product: CASQTTRTGELFF.

The chain uses TRBV27 and TRBJ2-7, with D perhaps matching TRBD1 (6 bases). Looked up from germline, CDR1 is MNHEY and CDR2 is SMNVEV (reference sequence). V dropped 2 bases and J dropped 3 bases, with 8 bases sitting between them. The CDR3 is made up of 13 amino acids. CDR3 DNA sequence: TGTGCCAGCAGTTTAACAGGGAACTACGAGCAGTACTTC. Translated: CASSLTGNYEQYF.

V usage is TRBV7-9 and J usage is TRBJ1-4, with no clear D. Germline V gene lookup returns CDR1 SEHNR and CDR2 FQNEAQ (reference sequence). The V end lost 2 bases, the J end lost 12 bases, and 13 bases lay between the germline ends. The length of the CDR3 is 13 residues. The CDR3 region is CASSLRSRGELFF. The CDR3 DNA sequence: TGTGCCAGCAGCTTACGATCCCGCGGAGAACTGTTTTTT. Looking up the rest from reference TRBV7-9 and TRBJ1-4 gives the full variable domain: DTGVSQNPRHKITKRGQNVTFRCDPISEHNRLYWYRQTLGQGPEFLTYFQNEAQLEKSRLLSDRFSAERPKGSFSTLEIQRTEQGDSAMYLCASSLRSRGELFFGSGTQLSVL.

The rearrangement links TRBV5-1 to TRBJ1-1, with TRBD1 matching 11 bases. Trimming at V came to 3 bases and at J to 7 bases, leaving 5 bases not matched to a gene. Germline-derived CDR1 and CDR2 are SGHRS and YFSETQ. CDR3 size: 14 residues. The CDR3 is CASSSWTGGGEAFF. The CDR3 bases are TGCGCCAGCAGCTCCTGGACAGGGGGCGGTGAAGCTTTCTTT.

This sequence joins TRBV20-1 and TRBJ2-1; tentatively, D is TRBD1 (5 bases). The CDR3 contains 9 residues. Germline CDR1 DFQATT, CDR2 SNEGSKA (reference sequence). CDR3 amino acids: CRRGNEQFF. The CDR3 nucleotides are TGCAGAAGGGGTAATGAGCAGTTCTTC.

This clone was observed a few times. V is TRBV5-1 and J is TRBJ2-1; TRBD2 matches 10 bases. J lost 8 bases, V lost 2 bases, and 7 bases had no gene match. This CDR3 is built from 15 residues. From germline, CDR1 is SGHRS and CDR2 YFSETQ. This CDR3 reads CASSFSSGSEDEQFF. CDR3 sequence (DNA): TGCGCCAGCAGCTTCTCTAGCGGGAGTGAGGATGAGCAGTTCTTC.

This chain links TRBV6-1 with TRBJ2-7; D might be TRBD2 (5 bases). Trimming pared 7 bases from V and 7 bases from J, leaving 11 bases between. Germline V lookup: CDR1 MNHNS, CDR2 SASEGT. This CDR3 is 11 amino acids long. Written as DNA, the CDR3 is TGTGCCAGCACCAGTACGGGGGAGCAGTACTTC. It translates to CASTSTGEQYF.

This chain joins TRBV11-2 and TRBJ2-7, with D perhaps matching TRBD2 (6 bases). The CDR3 extends over 14 amino acids. Germline CDR1 reads SGHAT; CDR2 reads FQNNGV. Deletions cut 5 bases from V and 1 base from J, with 12 bases between. This CDR3 reads CASSQGRGSYEQYF. CDR3 in DNA: TGTGCCAGCAGCCAAGGGCGGGGTTCCTACGAGCAGTACTTC.

This chain joins TRBV6-5 and TRBJ2-7, with 9 bases that match TRBD1. Germline V gene sequence: CDR1 MNHEY, CDR2 SVGAGI. CDR3 length: 14 amino acids. After removal of 8 bases from V and 6 bases from J, the junction contained 11 bases not matched to a gene. CDR3: CASRLPGQGGEQYF. The CDR3 DNA reads as TGTGCCAGCCGACTCCCGGGACAGGGTGGCGAGCAGTACTTC.

This clone was picked up a small number of times. J is TRBJ2-1 and V is TRBV7-2, with D possibly being TRBD1 (5 bases). The CDR3 has 14 residues. The ends were cut back, 6 bases at V and 8 bases at J, with 17 bases in the middle. Germline V gene data show CDR1 as SGHTA and CDR2 as FQGNSA. The CDR3 here is CASRTGFRADEQFF. The CDR3 nucleotides are TGTGCCAGCAGAACAGGATTTAGGGCGGATGAGCAGTTCTTC.

Of note for this clone: The final CDR3 position lacks the conserved phenylalanine or tryptophan, pointing to a likely read error. V gene TRBV15 combines with J gene TRBJ2-7, with D hard to call. Between the trimmed V and J ends, which lost 1 base and 3 bases, there was a span of 13 bases. Germline CDR1 reads LNHNV; CDR2 reads YYDKDF (reference sequence). The CDR3 spans 15 residues. CDR3 nucleotide sequence: TGTGCCACCAGCAGAGTTGTGGAAGAGTACTACGAGCAGTACCTC. This sequence encodes CATSRVVEEYYEQYL.

The rearrangement joins TRBV6-6 to TRBJ1-2, with D tentatively TRBD1 (5 bases). The CDR3 is 14 amino acids. Trimming removed 2 bases from V and 4 bases from J, with 11 bases in between. CDR1 is MNHNY and CDR2 is SVGAGI in the germline V gene (reference sequence). The CDR3 coding sequence is TGTGCCAGCAGTTACCCGGACACCAGCTATGGCTACACCTTC. Its protein product is CASSYPDTSYGYTF.

Worth noting for this clone: The junction differs from germline at one of its ends, possibly a read error. V gene TRBV7-9 combines with J gene TRBJ2-7; perhaps TRBD2 as D (6 bases). Germline assignment: CDR1 SEHNR and CDR2 FQNEAQ (reference sequence). CDR3 length equals 12 residues. CDR3 protein: CASSLGGDLGNF. CDR3 nucleotide sequence: TGTGCCAGCAGCTTAGGGGGGGATCTAGGAAACTTC.

V gene TRBV28 combines with J gene TRBJ2-7; D unresolved. CDR3 length: 14 residues. V was trimmed by 3 bases and J by 5 bases, leaving 14 bases between them. Per germline, CDR1 MDHEN and CDR2 SYDVKM. CDR3 DNA: TGTGCCAGCAGTTTTGTGGCCAACCACCACGAGCAGTACTTC. It codes for CASSFVANHHEQYF. The full variable domain, completed using reference TRBV28 and TRBJ2-7, is DVKVTQSSRYLVKRTGEKVFLECVQDMDHENMFWYRQDPGLGLRLIYFSYDVKMKEKGDIPEGYSVSREKKERFSLILESASTNQTSMYLCASSFVANHHEQYFGPGTRLTVT.